Listed here is a single T cell receptor beta chain. The assay was immunoSEQ multiplex PCR, and TCRdb's table has in-frame clones only and misses some. The table lists under 95,000 clones, 75% to 95% of them singletons. This entry comes from a study of Tregs in tolerant kidney transplant recipients. The germline CDR1 and CDR2 sequences are LNHNV and YYDKDF (reference sequence). Between the trimmed V and J ends, which lost 0 bases and 1 base, there was a span of 9 bases. The CDR3 is 16 amino acids. The source was Tregs from blood, collected before the transplant. The clonotype comes from a human donor who received a combined kidney and bone marrow transplant. V and J are TRBV15 and TRBJ2-2; either TRBD1 or TRBD2 may fit D (5 bases each). The CDR3 sequence: CATSRDRGVNTGELFF. DNA for the CDR3: TGTGCCACCAGCAGAGATCGAGGGGTGAACACCGGGGAGCTGTTTTTT.